This T cell receptor beta chain came from a study of CD8 T cells in ankylosing spondylitis. Using quantitative 5'-RACE with molecular barcodes, the authors made TCR beta libraries. TCRdb reprocessed the 5' RACE reads via MiXCR and lists one record per CDR3 protein. The sample contains around 770,000 distinct CDR3 sequences, roughly 12% of which appear only once. Findings and limits, study-wide: Characteristic of ankylosing spondylitis blood, it appeared, was a TCR beta motif comprising roughly eight highly homologous variants. Reported data indicate significant enrichment of disease-linked clones within matched ankylosing spondylitis synovial fluid.

This CDR3 comprises 13 residues. Trimming removed 7 bases from V and 5 bases from J, with 13 bases in between. Looked up from germline, CDR1 is KGHDR and CDR2 is SFDVKD. This clonotype was recorded a few times. What it recognizes is unknown. The V call is TRBV24-1, the J call TRBJ1-1; the D gene is possibly TRBD1 (5 bases). The specimen was blood, either unsorted or a sorted T cell fraction (not recorded which). This TCR was recovered from a male donor with ankylosing spondylitis. The CDR3 DNA sequence: TGTGCCACCAGAGCACGACAGAAGACTGAAGCTTTCTTT. Its protein is CATRARQKTEAFF.